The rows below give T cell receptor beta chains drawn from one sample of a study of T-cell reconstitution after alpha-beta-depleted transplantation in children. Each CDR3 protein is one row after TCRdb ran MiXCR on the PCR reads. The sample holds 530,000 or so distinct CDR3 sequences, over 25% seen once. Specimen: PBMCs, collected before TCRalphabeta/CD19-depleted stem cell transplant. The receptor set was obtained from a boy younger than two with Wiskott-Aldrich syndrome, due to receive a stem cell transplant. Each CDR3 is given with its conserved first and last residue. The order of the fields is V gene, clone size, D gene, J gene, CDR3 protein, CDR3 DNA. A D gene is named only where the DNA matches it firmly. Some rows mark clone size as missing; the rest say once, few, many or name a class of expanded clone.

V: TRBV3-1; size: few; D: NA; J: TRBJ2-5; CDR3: CASSPETKTQYF; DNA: TGTGCCAGCAGCCCCGAGACGAAGACCCAGTACTTC
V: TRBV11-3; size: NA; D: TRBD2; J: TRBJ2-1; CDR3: CASSLVYSNYGRALDYYNEQFF; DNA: TGTGCCAGCAGCTTAGTATATTCTAACTACGGGAGGGCATTAGATTACTACAATGAGCAGTTCTTC
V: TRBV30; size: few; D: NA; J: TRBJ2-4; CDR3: CAWSQGSRENIQYF; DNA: TGTGCCTGGAGTCAGGGTTCCAGGGAAAACATTCAGTACTTC
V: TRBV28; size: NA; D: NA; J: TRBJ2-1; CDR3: CASSLAQVNEQFF; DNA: TGTGCCAGCAGTTTAGCCCAGGTAAATGAGCAGTTCTTC
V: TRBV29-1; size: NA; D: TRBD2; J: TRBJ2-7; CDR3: CSVKLAGVRYEQYF; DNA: TGCAGCGTGAAACTAGCGGGAGTAAGGTACGAGCAGTACTTC
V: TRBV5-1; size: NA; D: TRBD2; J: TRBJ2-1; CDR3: CASRGLALLFF; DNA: TGCGCCAGCAGGGGACTAGCATTACTGTTCTTC
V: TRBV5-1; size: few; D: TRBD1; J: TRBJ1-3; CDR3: CASSLQGNGNTTYF; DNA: TGCGCCAGCAGCTTACAGGGGAACGGAAATACCACATATTTT
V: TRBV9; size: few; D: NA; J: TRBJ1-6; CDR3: CASSVAASSPLHF; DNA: TGTGCCAGCAGCGTAGCAGCGAGTTCACCCCTCCACTTT
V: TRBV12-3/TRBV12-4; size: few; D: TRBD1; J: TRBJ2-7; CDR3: CASSPGQGANEQYF; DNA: TGTGCCAGCAGCCCGGGACAGGGGGCGAACGAGCAGTACTTC
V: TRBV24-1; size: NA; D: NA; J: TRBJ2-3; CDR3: CATSRDGRFTDTQYF; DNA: TGTGCCACCAGTAGGGACGGCCGATTCACAGATACGCAGTATTTT
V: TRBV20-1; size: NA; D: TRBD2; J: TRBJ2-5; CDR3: CSANSPQREISETQYF; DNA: TGCAGTGCTAACTCCCCCCAGCGGGAGATTAGTGAGACCCAGTACTTC
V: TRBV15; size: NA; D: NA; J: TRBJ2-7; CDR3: CATSRDLSFGASYEQYF; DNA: TGTGCCACCAGCAGAGATCTTTCTTTCGGGGCCTCCTACGAGCAGTACTTC
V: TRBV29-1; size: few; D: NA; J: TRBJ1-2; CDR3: CSVVGQDRFYGYTF; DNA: TGCAGCGTTGTCGGGCAGGATCGGTTCTATGGCTACACCTTC
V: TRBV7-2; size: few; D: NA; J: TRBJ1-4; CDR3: CASSPGAGEKLFF; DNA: TGTGCCAGCAGCCCGGGGGCTGGTGAAAAACTGTTTTTT
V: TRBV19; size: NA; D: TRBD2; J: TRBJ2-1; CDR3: CASSKLAVSYNEQFF; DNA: TGTGCCAGTAGTAAACTAGCGGTCTCCTACAATGAGCAGTTCTTC
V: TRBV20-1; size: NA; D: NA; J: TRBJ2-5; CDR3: CSARGVWRGQETQYF; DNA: TGCAGTGCTAGGGGGGTTTGGCGTGGGCAAGAGACCCAGTACTTC
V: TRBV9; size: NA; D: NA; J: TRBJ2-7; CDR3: CASSVVSGSYEQYF; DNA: TGTGCCAGCAGCGTAGTGTCGGGATCCTACGAGCAGTACTTC
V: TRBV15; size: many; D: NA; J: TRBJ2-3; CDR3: CATSSRGTDTQYF; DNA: TGTGCCACCAGCAGTAGGGGGACAGATACGCAGTATTTT
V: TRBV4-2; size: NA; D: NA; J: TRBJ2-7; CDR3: CASSQELPGALREQYF; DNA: TGTGCCAGCAGCCAAGAGTTACCGGGAGCGTTGAGGGAGCAGTACTTC
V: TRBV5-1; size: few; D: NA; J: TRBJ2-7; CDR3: CASSRDGLSYEQYF; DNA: TGCGCCAGCAGCCGCGACGGGCTCTCCTACGAGCAGTACTTC
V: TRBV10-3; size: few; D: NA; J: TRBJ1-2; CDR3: CAISDFGGANYGYTF; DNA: TGTGCCATCAGTGACTTCGGAGGTGCTAACTATGGCTACACCTTC
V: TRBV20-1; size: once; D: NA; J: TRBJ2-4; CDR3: CCVTRQPVGWENIQYF; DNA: TGCTGTGTTACCCGACAGCCAGTGGGCTGGGAAAACATTCAGTACTTC
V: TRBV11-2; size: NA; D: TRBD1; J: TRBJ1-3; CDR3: CAGSSRDRGPSSGNTIYF; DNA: TGTGCCGGCAGCTCCCGGGACAGGGGGCCCAGCTCTGGAAACACCATATATTTT